This TCR beta chain originates from a study of cytomegalovirus exposure and HLA in healthy donors. Both 60 Vbeta primers and 13 Jbeta primers went into the PCR. How the authors handled the data: About 11 million of the about 80 million unique TCR beta chains counted in a later analysis were shared. Sequencing was performed with immunoSEQ multiplex PCR; in TCRdb, only in-frame clones are kept and a portion is missing. V and J calls and clone size are as listed in that table; D and trimming were resolved from the DNA. Among 170,000 or so clones listed, 77% were seen once. Worth noting for this clone: Its target is not known.

Study observations and caveats: In an earlier analysis, productive rearrangement rates for most beta V segments clustered near 90% or 30%.

The CDR3 totals 15 residues. V was clipped by 0 bases and J by 5 bases; unmatched bases: 5. The germline V gene has CDR1 SGHKS and CDR2 YYEKEE (reference sequence). The donors comprised healthy bone marrow donors. V gene TRBV5-5 combines with J gene TRBJ2-5; 9 nucleotides match TRBD1. This receptor was taken from a woman aged 25 to 39 in good health and CMV-seronegative. The source material was PBMCs. The CDR3 nucleotides are TGTGCCAGCAGCTTGGGACAGGGGGACGGGGAGACCCAGTACTTC. Protein sequence: CASSLGQGDGETQYF.